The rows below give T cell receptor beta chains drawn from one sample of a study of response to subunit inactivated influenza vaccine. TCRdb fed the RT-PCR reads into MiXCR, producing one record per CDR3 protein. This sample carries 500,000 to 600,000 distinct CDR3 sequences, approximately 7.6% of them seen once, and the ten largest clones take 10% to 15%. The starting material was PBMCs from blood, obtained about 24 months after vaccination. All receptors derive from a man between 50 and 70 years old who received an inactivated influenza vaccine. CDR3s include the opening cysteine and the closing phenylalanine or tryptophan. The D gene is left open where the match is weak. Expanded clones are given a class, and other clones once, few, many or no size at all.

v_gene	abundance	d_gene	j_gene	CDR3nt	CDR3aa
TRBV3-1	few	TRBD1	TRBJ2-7	TGTGCCAGCAGCCGAACAGGGGGCGCCTATTCCTACGAGCAGTACTTC	CASSRTGGAYSYEQYF
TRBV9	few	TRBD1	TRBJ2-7	TGTGCCAGCAGCGTAAGTGACAGGGTCGTTTACGAGCAGTACTTC	CASSVSDRVVYEQYF
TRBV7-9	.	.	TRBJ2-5	TGTGCCAGCAGCCCCCCTACTCAAGAGACCCAGTACTTC	CASSPPTQETQYF
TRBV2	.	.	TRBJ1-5	TGTGCCAGCATAAGAGACAGGAATCAGCCCCAGCATTTT	CASIRDRNQPQHF
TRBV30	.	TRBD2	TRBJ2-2	TGTGCCTGGAGCCGGGGAGGGCCCGCCGGGGAGCTGTTTTTT	CAWSRGGPAGELFF
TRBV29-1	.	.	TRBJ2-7	TGCAGCGTGGGGGACACCCTCGAGCAGTACTTC	CSVGDTLEQYF
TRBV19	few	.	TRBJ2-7	TGTGCCAGTAGTATTGGGATTCGCGGCGAGCAGTACTTC	CASSIGIRGEQYF
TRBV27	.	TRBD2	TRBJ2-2	TGTGCCAGCCGAAGAGAACTTGGTGGCGGGGGGGCCCCCGGGGAGCTGTTTTTT	CASRRELGGGGAPGELFF
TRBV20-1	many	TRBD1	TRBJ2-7	TGCAGTGCTACAAGGACAGGACGCCTCTACGAGCAGTACTTC	CSATRTGRLYEQYF
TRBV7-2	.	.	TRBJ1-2	TGTGCCAGCAGCTTGACCCGACAGCCTAACTATGGCTACACCTTC	CASSLTRQPNYGYTF
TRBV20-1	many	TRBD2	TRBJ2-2	TGCAGTGCTCACGGGAAGCGGGGGGTGAACACCGGGGAGCTGTTTTTT	CSAHGKRGVNTGELFF
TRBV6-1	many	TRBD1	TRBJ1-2	TGTGCCAGCCGAGATGTGGACAGGTTAAACTATGGCTACACCTTC	CASRDVDRLNYGYTF
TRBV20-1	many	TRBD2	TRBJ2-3	TGCAGTGCTAGATCGATCCGCGGGACTAGCGGGACAGATACGCAGTATTTT	CSARSIRGTSGTDTQYF
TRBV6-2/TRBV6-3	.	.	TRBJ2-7	TGTGCCAGCAGAAAGGAGATGACCTCTCGCGAGCAGTACTTC	CASRKEMTSREQYF
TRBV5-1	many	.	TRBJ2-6	TGCGCCAGCAGCTTGGGGGGAGTTTCTGGGGCCAACGTCCTGACTTTC	CASSLGGVSGANVLTF
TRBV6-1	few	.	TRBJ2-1	TGTGCCAGCACGGCCCGAGACAGGATCTACAATGAGCAGTTCTTC	CASTARDRIYNEQFF
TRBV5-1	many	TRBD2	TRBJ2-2	TGCGCCAGCAGCTTGGAAGCGGGAGCGATCGGGGAGCTGTTTTTT	CASSLEAGAIGELFF
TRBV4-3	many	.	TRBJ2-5	TGCGCCAGCAGCCAAGTTTCAGGTATACAAGAGACCCAGTACTTC	CASSQVSGIQETQYF
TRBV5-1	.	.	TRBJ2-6	TGCGCCAGCAGCTTGGGGCAGACTACTAGCTCTGGGGCCAACGTCCTGACTTTC	CASSLGQTTSSGANVLTF
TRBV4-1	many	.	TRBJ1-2	TGCGCCAGCAGCCCGTCTTTAGGCGTGGGCTATGGCTACACCTTC	CASSPSLGVGYGYTF
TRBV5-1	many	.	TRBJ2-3	TGCGCCAGCAGCTCGACAGATAGCACAGATACGCAGTATTTT	CASSSTDSTDTQYF
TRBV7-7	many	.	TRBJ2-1	TGTGCTAGCAGCTACGGACCTACCTATGAGCAGTTCTTC	CASSYGPTYEQFF
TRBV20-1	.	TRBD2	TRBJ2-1	TGCAGTGCTAGAGTGACTAGCGGGATCGATGAGCAGTTCTTC	CSARVTSGIDEQFF
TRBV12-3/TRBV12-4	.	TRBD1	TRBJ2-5	TGTGCCAGCAAACAGGGGACCAAGTCGACCCAGTACTTC	CASKQGTKSTQYF
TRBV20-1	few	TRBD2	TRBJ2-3	TGCAGTGCTAGTAATGTAGCGGGCCACACAGATACGCAGTATTTT	CSASNVAGHTDTQYF
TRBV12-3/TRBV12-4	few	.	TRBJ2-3	TGTGCCAGCAGTTCCAGGGTGACGAAAACACAATGGGCGACGCAGTATTTT	CASSSRVTKTQWATQYF
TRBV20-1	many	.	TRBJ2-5	TGCAGTGCTAGACCGGGGACGGAGACCCAGTACTTC	CSARPGTETQYF
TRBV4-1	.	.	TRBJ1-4	TGCGCCAGCAGCCTACATCCAACTAATGAAAAACTGTTTTTT	CASSLHPTNEKLFF
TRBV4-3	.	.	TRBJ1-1	TGCGCCAGCAGCCAACAGTGGGACACTGAAGCTTTCTTT	CASSQQWDTEAFF
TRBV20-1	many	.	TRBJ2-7	TGCAGTGCTTTCCGGGCCGGGAGCTCCTACGAGCAGTACTTC	CSAFRAGSSYEQYF
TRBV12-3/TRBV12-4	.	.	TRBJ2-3	TGTGCCAGCAGTTTACTGGGGCCCCGCACAGATACGCAGTATTTT	CASSLLGPRTDTQYF
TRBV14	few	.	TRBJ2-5	TGTGCCAGCAGCCGCGGGGGCAAACCTCACCAAGAGACCCAGTACTTC	CASSRGGKPHQETQYF
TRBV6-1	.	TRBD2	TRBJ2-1	TGTGCCAGCAGTGAAGAACCATTAGCGGGGTACAGGAATGAGCAGTTCTTC	CASSEEPLAGYRNEQFF
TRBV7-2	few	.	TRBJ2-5	TGTGCCAGCAGCCCCGCAATTCGCGGAGAGACCCAGTACTTC	CASSPAIRGETQYF
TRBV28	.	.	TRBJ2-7	TGTGCCAGCAGTTTAAAGCGGGCAGACAGGACCAGTAGCTTC	CASSLKRADRTSSF
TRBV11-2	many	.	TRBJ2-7	TGTGCCAGCAGCTTACGCCAGCCCCAGTTTATCTTCTTC	CASSLRQPQFIFF
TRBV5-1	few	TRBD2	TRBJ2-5	TGCGCCAGCAGCTTGGGTGGGACTAGCGGACAAGAGACCCAGTACTTC	CASSLGGTSGQETQYF
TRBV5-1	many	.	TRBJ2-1	TGCGCCAGCAGCTTGGTTTCCTACACCGGTGAGCAGTTCTTC	CASSLVSYTGEQFF
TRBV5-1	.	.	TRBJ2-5	TGCGCCAGCAGCTTGGCCCGAGGGAACCAAGAGACCCAGTACTTC	CASSLARGNQETQYF
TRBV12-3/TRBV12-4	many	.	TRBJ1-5	TGTGCCAGCAGTTTAGACGCGAGTCAGCCCCAGCATTTT	CASSLDASQPQHF
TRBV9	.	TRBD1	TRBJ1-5	TGTGCCAGAAGCGGACAGGGGGCAAGTCAGCCCCAGCATTTT	CARSGQGASQPQHF
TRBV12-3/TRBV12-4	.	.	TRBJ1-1	TGTGCCAGCAGCCCAATGGGGTGGGTGAACACTGAAGCTTTCTTT	CASSPMGWVNTEAFF
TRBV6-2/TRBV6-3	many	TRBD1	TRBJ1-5	TGTGCCAGCAGTCTCCCATCGACAGGGAATCAGCCCCAGCATTTT	CASSLPSTGNQPQHF
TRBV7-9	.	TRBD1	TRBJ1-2	TGTGCCAGCACCGCGGTGGGGCAGGGGGCCATTGGCTACACCTTC	CASTAVGQGAIGYTF
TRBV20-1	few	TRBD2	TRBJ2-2	TGCAGTGCCCTAGGTCTAGCGGGGAACACCGGGGAGCTGTTTTTT	CSALGLAGNTGELFF
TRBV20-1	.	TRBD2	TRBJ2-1	TGCAGTGCTAGACTTCCCGCGGGGGGGGGTAACAATGAGCAGTTCTTC	CSARLPAGGGNNEQFF
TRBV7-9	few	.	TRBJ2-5	TGTGCCAGCAGTCAGGACAGCAAGAGGACCCAGTACTTC	CASSQDSKRTQYF